This is a list of T cell receptor beta chains from one sample in a study of blood T cell repertoires in COVID-19. Assay used: immunoSEQ multiplex PCR; TCRdb lists only in-frame clones, some missing. The sample lists 300,000 to 400,000 clones, 87% seen once, with roughly 6.3% in the top ten. The specimen was peripheral blood. All receptors derive from a woman between 45 and 65 years old with COVID-19, enrolled during active disease. Both conserved end residues are part of each CDR3. Fields, in order: D gene, clone size, V gene, J gene, CDR3 length, CDR3 protein, CDR3 DNA. The D gene is left open where the match is weak. Only part of the rows carry a size: once, few, many, or a class if the clone is expanded.

D: -; size: few; V: TRBV2; J: TRBJ1-6; length: 14; CDR3: CASCQGQWNSPLHF; DNA: TGTGCCAGCTGTCAAGGACAGTGGAATTCACCCCTCCACTTT
D: -; size: -; V: TRBV6-5; J: TRBJ1-3; length: 15; CDR3: CASSYAPGGGNTIYF; DNA: TGTGCCAGCAGTTACGCCCCAGGAGGAGGAAACACCATATATTTT
D: TRBD1; size: -; V: TRBV3-1/TRBV3-2; J: TRBJ2-5; length: 14; CDR3: CASSPGTGGETQYF; DNA: TGTGCCAGCAGCCCCGGGACAGGGGGTGAGACCCAGTACTTC
D: -; size: -; V: TRBV6-1; J: TRBJ2-6; length: 16; CDR3: CASSGTARSGANVLTF; DNA: TGTGCCAGCAGTGGCACAGCCCGCTCTGGGGCCAACGTCCTGACTTTC
D: TRBD1; size: -; V: TRBV7-9; J: TRBJ2-7; length: 14; CDR3: CASSQVGQGYEQYF; DNA: TGTGCCAGCAGCCAGGTAGGACAGGGGTACGAGCAGTACTTC
D: -; size: -; V: TRBV7-9; J: TRBJ2-3; length: 14; CDR3: CASSRGQITDTQYF; DNA: TGTGCCAGCAGCAGAGGACAGATCACAGATACGCAGTATTTT
D: -; size: -; V: TRBV7-6; J: TRBJ1-3; length: 16; CDR3: CASSPLRGAMGNTIYF; DNA: TGTGCCAGCAGCCCCCTCCGGGGAGCCATGGGAAACACCATATATTTT
D: -; size: -; V: TRBV27; J: TRBJ1-5; length: 15; CDR3: CASSTSRGSNQPQHF; DNA: TGTGCCAGCAGTACATCACGGGGGAGCAATCAGCCCCAGCATTTT
D: -; size: few; V: TRBV10-1; J: TRBJ2-2; length: 14; CDR3: CASRDSPNTGELFF; DNA: TGCGCCAGCAGGGACAGCCCGAACACCGGGGAGCTGTTTTTT
D: TRBD2; size: -; V: TRBV18; J: TRBJ2-1; length: 18; CDR3: CASSPSGTTTLQYNEQFF; DNA: TGTGCCAGCTCACCCTCAGGGACTACCACCTTACAATACAATGAGCAGTTCTTC
D: -; size: -; V: TRBV21-1; J: TRBJ2-1; length: 18; CDR3: CASFPKTGPGISYNEQFF; DNA: TGTGCCAGCTTTCCTAAGACGGGCCCCGGGATCTCCTACAATGAGCAGTTCTTC
D: TRBD1; size: -; V: TRBV3-1/TRBV3-2; J: TRBJ1-4; length: 15; CDR3: CASSYRGLGGEKLFF; DNA: TGTGCCAGCAGTTACAGGGGGCTAGGAGGTGAAAAACTGTTTTTT
D: -; size: -; V: TRBV3-1/TRBV3-2; J: TRBJ2-7; length: 14; CDR3: CASSPPGPVYEQYF; DNA: TGTGCCAGCAGCCCTCCAGGGCCAGTCTACGAGCAGTACTTC
D: TRBD2; size: -; V: TRBV28; J: TRBJ2-3; length: 15; CDR3: CASSQGGQATDTQYF; DNA: TGTGCCAGCAGCCAGGGAGGGCAGGCCACAGATACGCAGTATTTT
D: -; size: -; V: TRBV4-3; J: TRBJ2-5; length: 15; CDR3: CASSQDSTLQETQYF; DNA: TGCGCCAGCAGCCAAGATAGCACTTTACAAGAGACCCAGTACTTC
D: TRBD1; size: -; V: TRBV5-6; J: TRBJ1-4; length: 14; CDR3: CASSIGTVNEKLFF; DNA: TGTGCCAGCAGCATCGGGACAGTTAATGAAAAACTGTTTTTT
D: TRBD2; size: -; V: TRBV28; J: TRBJ2-5; length: 17; CDR3: CASRGSGLAGGKETQYF; DNA: TGTGCCAGCAGGGGGTCCGGCCTAGCGGGAGGGAAAGAGACCCAGTACTTC
D: TRBD2; size: -; V: TRBV12-5; J: TRBJ2-2; length: 16; CDR3: CASTSGRTYTTGELFF; DNA: TGTGCTAGTACTAGCGGGAGGACGTATACCACCGGGGAGCTGTTTTTT
D: -; size: -; V: TRBV7-9; J: TRBJ1-3; length: 14; CDR3: CASSNGRSGNTIYF; DNA: TGTGCCAGCAGCAATGGGCGCTCTGGAAACACCATATATTTT
D: -; size: -; V: TRBV5-6; J: TRBJ2-5; length: 16; CDR3: CASSLLFQASKETQYF; DNA: TGTGCCAGCAGCTTGCTTTTTCAGGCGAGTAAAGAGACCCAGTACTTC
D: TRBD2; size: once; V: TRBV25-1; J: TRBJ2-1; length: 14; CDR3: CASSPLAGVREQFF; DNA: TGTGCCAGCAGTCCCCTAGCGGGAGTACGGGAGCAGTTCTTC
D: -; size: -; V: TRBV21-1; J: TRBJ1-1; length: 15; CDR3: CASSNRGLGMSEAFF; DNA: TGTGCCAGCAGCAACAGGGGGCTAGGCATGTCCGAAGCTTTCTTT
D: TRBD1; size: once; V: TRBV13; J: TRBJ2-2; length: 17; CDR3: CASSTRMGGTGPGELFF; DNA: TGTGCCAGCAGCACCAGAATGGGGGGGACAGGGCCCGGGGAGCTGTTTTTT
D: -; size: -; V: TRBV5-4; J: TRBJ2-4; length: 16; CDR3: CASSSPARGAGNIQYF; DNA: TGTGCCAGCAGTTCCCCGGCCCGGGGGGCAGGAAACATTCAGTACTTC
D: -; size: -; V: TRBV7-8; J: TRBJ1-4; length: 16; CDR3: CASSLVFPRAHEKLFF; DNA: TGTGCCAGCAGCTTAGTATTTCCCAGGGCGCACGAAAAACTGTTTTTT
D: -; size: -; V: TRBV14; J: TRBJ1-4; length: 15; CDR3: CASSPGSNANEKLFF; DNA: TGTGCCAGCAGCCCGGGTAGTAACGCTAATGAAAAACTGTTTTTT
D: TRBD1; size: -; V: TRBV7-9; J: TRBJ1-1; length: 13; CDR3: CASSSRTGAEAFF; DNA: TGTGCCAGCAGCTCCCGGACAGGGGCTGAAGCTTTCTTT
D: TRBD1; size: few; V: TRBV18; J: TRBJ1-2; length: 14; CDR3: CASSPGQGMDGYTF; DNA: TGTGCCAGCTCACCGGGACAGGGGATGGATGGCTACACCTTC
D: TRBD1; size: -; V: TRBV27; J: TRBJ1-2; length: 13; CDR3: CASSSGQGYGYTF; DNA: TGTGCCAGCAGTTCGGGACAGGGCTATGGCTACACCTTC
D: TRBD2; size: -; V: TRBV3-1/TRBV3-2; J: TRBJ2-5; length: 15; CDR3: CASSPGLAGRETQYF; DNA: TGTGCCAGCAGCCCCGGACTAGCGGGAAGGGAGACCCAGTACTTC
D: -; size: -; V: TRBV5-1; J: TRBJ2-7; length: 14; CDR3: CASSFGQGGNEQYF; DNA: TGCGCCAGCAGCTTCGGTCAGGGGGGTAACGAGCAGTACTTC
D: -; size: -; V: TRBV29-1; J: TRBJ1-3; length: 16; CDR3: CSVGGLMNLGGNTIYF; DNA: TGCAGCGTTGGGGGACTGATGAATCTAGGAGGAAACACCATATATTTT
D: TRBD1; size: -; V: TRBV7-9; J: TRBJ1-2; length: 16; CDR3: CASSFADRASSYGYTF; DNA: TGTGCCAGCAGCTTTGCCGACAGGGCTTCCAGCTATGGCTACACCTTC
D: -; size: -; V: TRBV6-5; J: TRBJ2-3; length: 13; CDR3: CASSYGAGTLQYF; DNA: TGTGCCAGCAGTTACGGGGCCGGTACTCTACAGTATTTT
D: TRBD1; size: -; V: TRBV18; J: TRBJ1-1; length: 14; CDR3: CASSGDRPRPEAFF; DNA: TGTGCCAGCTCAGGGGACAGGCCTCGGCCTGAAGCTTTCTTT
D: -; size: -; V: TRBV30; J: TRBJ1-2; length: 13; CDR3: CAWNQDRDGGGTF; DNA: TGTGCCTGGAACCAGGACAGAGACGGTGGCGGTACCTTC
D: -; size: -; V: TRBV30; J: TRBJ2-5; length: 12; CDR3: CAWGRKGKTQYF; DNA: TGTGCCTGGGGTCGTAAGGGGAAGACCCAGTACTTC
D: -; size: -; V: TRBV11-3; J: TRBJ1-2; length: 13; CDR3: CASSFEAGSGYTF; DNA: TGTGCCAGCAGTTTCGAGGCAGGGTCCGGCTACACCTTC
D: -; size: -; V: TRBV29-1; J: TRBJ2-2; length: 12; CDR3: CSAGENTGELFF; DNA: TGCAGCGCCGGAGAGAACACCGGGGAGCTGTTTTTT
D: -; size: few; V: TRBV27; J: TRBJ1-1; length: 14; CDR3: CASSLGGGWSEAFF; DNA: TGTGCCAGCAGTTTAGGGGGGGGATGGTCTGAAGCTTTCTTT
D: -; size: -; V: TRBV7-8; J: TRBJ1-1; length: 13; CDR3: CASSLWTATEAFF; DNA: TGTGCCAGCAGCTTATGGACAGCCACTGAAGCTTTCTTT
D: TRBD2; size: -; V: TRBV18; J: TRBJ2-5; length: 19; CDR3: CASSPISGLAVNTQETQYF; DNA: TGTGCCAGCTCACCAATCTCAGGCCTAGCGGTTAATACCCAAGAGACCCAGTACTTC
D: TRBD1; size: -; V: TRBV19; J: TRBJ1-2; length: 16; CDR3: CASSGTGTDIIYGYTF; DNA: TGTGCCAGTAGTGGAACCGGGACAGATATCATCTATGGCTACACCTTC
D: TRBD2; size: -; V: TRBV18; J: TRBJ2-2; length: 17; CDR3: CASSPGLAGANTGELFF; DNA: TGTGCCAGCTCACCGGGACTAGCGGGAGCGAACACCGGGGAGCTGTTTTTT
D: -; size: -; V: TRBV7-6; J: TRBJ2-2; length: 15; CDR3: CASSLGHSNTGELFF; DNA: TGTGCCAGCAGCTTAGGACACTCGAACACCGGGGAGCTGTTTTTT
D: TRBD2; size: -; V: TRBV5-4; J: TRBJ2-3; length: 15; CDR3: CASSLPSGSTDTQYF; DNA: TGTGCCAGCAGCTTGCCTAGCGGGAGTACAGATACGCAGTATTTT
D: -; size: -; V: TRBV7-9; J: TRBJ2-1; length: 13; CDR3: CASSLVQVNEQFF; DNA: TGTGCCAGCAGCTTAGTCCAGGTAAATGAGCAGTTCTTC
D: -; size: -; V: TRBV19; J: TRBJ2-7; length: 15; CDR3: CASSSGGLGSYEQYF; DNA: TGTGCCAGTAGTTCTGGAGGATTAGGCTCCTACGAGCAGTACTTC
D: TRBD1; size: -; V: TRBV25-1; J: TRBJ1-1; length: 13; CDR3: CASSQGARTEAFF; DNA: TGTGCCAGCAGTCAGGGGGCAAGGACTGAAGCTTTCTTT
D: -; size: -; V: TRBV9; J: TRBJ1-1; length: 14; CDR3: CASSGHPGGTEAFF; DNA: TGTGCCAGCAGCGGTCATCCGGGGGGCACTGAAGCTTTCTTT